This T cell receptor (beta chain) derives from a study of T cell responses to AZD1222 COVID-19 vaccine. Study conclusions and caveats: Only six or seven AZD1222 recipients were seropositive at baseline.

The data were produced by immunoSEQ multiplex PCR, yet TCRdb's version contains in-frame clones alone and is incomplete. Of approximately 180,000 clones in the sample, roughly 88% were seen once. This clone was counted once. The antigen remains unidentified. Deletions cut 5 bases from V and 4 bases from J, with 21 bases between. CDR1 SGHTA and CDR2 FQGNSA come from the germline V gene. The CDR3 runs 16 residues. This TCR came from an adult in good health. Specimen: peripheral blood, collected on day 0 of AZD1222 vaccination. The V call is TRBV7-2, the J call TRBJ2-7, with D perhaps matching TRBD2 (7 bases). The chain's CDR3 is CASSLHMGGAKYEQYF. DNA for the CDR3: TGTGCCAGCAGCCTCCATATGGGGGGGGCCAAGTACGAGCAGTACTTC.